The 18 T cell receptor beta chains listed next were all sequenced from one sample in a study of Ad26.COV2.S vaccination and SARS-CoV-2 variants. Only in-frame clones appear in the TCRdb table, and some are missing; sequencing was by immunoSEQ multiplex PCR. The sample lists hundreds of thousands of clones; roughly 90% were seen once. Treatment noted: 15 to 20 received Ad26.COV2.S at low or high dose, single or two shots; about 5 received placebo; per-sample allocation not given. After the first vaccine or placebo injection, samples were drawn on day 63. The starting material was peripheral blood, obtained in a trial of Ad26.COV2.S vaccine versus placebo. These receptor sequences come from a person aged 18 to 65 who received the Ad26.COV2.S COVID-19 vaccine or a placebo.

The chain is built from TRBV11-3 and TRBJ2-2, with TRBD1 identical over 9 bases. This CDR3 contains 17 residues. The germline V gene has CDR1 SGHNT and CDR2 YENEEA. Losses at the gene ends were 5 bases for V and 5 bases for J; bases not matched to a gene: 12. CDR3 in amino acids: CASSPRPTGGGTGELFF. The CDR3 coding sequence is TGTGCCAGCAGCCCCCGCCCGACAGGGGGAGGGACCGGGGAGCTGTTTTTT.

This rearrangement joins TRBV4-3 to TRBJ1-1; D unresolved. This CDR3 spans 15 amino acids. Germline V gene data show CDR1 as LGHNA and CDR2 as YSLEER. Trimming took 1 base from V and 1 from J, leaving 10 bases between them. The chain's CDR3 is CASSQVVTENTEAFF. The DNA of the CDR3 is TGCGCCAGCAGCCAAGTTGTCACCGAGAACACTGAAGCTTTCTTT.

CDR3 sequence: CASSKVGAADTQYF. The CDR3 nucleotides are TGCGCCAGCAGCAAAGTGGGGGCCGCAGATACGCAGTATTTT. The genes are TRBV4-1 and TRBJ2-3; D perhaps matches TRBD1 (6 bases). V dropped 5 bases and J dropped 4 bases, with 13 bases sitting between them. The CDR3 runs to 14 residues. The germline V gene has CDR1 MGHRA and CDR2 YSYEKL.

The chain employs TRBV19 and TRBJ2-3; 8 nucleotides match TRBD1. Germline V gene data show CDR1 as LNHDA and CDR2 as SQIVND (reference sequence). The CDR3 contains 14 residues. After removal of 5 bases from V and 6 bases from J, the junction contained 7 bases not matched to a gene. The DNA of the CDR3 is TGTGCCAGTAGTCGGTTGCAGGGGGCTGATACGCAGTATTTT. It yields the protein CASSRLQGADTQYF. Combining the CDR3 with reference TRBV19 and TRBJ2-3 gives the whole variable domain DGGITQSPKYLFRKEGQNVTLSCEQNLNHDAMYWYRQDPGQGLRLIYYSQIVNDFQKGDIAEGYSVSREKKESFPLTVTSAQKNPTAFYLCASSRLQGADTQYFGPGTRLTVL.

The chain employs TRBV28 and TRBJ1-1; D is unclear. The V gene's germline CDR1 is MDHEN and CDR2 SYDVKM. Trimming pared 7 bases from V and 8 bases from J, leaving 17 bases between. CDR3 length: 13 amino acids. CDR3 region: CASTLLSTQEAFF. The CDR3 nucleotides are TGTGCCAGCACTCTACTTAGTACCCAAGAAGCTTTCTTT.

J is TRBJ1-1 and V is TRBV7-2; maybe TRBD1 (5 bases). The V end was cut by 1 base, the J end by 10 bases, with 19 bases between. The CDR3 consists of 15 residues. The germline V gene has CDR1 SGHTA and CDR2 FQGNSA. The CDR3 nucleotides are TGTGCCAGCAGCTTAGAGGAGGTGGGACCGAGCACAGCTTTCTTT. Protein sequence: CASSLEEVGPSTAFF.

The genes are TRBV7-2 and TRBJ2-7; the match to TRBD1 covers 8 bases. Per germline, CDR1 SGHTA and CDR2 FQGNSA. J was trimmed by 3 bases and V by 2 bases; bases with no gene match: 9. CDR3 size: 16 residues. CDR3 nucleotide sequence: TGTGCCAGCAGCTTAAATTCGGCAGGGGGCCTCTACGAGCAGTACTTC. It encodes CASSLNSAGGLYEQYF.

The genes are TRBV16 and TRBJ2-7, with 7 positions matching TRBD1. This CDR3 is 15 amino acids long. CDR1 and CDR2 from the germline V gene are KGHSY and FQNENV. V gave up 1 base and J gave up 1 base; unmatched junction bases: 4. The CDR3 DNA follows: TGTGCCAGCAGCCAATTTCGGGACAGTTCCTACGAGCAGTACTTC. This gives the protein CASSQFRDSSYEQYF.

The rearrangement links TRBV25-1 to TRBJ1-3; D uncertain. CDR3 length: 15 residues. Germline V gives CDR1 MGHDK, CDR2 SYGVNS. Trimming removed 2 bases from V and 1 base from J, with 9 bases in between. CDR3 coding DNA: TGTGCCAGCAGTGAAGTAGCCCTGTCTGGAAACACCATATATTTT. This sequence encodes CASSEVALSGNTIYF.

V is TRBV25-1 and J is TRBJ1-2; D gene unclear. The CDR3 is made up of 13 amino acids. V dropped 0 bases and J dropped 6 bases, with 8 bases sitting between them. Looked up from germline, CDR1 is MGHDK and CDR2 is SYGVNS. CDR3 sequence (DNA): TGTGCCAGCAGTGAATACTACCGCGATGGCTACACCTTC. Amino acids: CASSEYYRDGYTF.

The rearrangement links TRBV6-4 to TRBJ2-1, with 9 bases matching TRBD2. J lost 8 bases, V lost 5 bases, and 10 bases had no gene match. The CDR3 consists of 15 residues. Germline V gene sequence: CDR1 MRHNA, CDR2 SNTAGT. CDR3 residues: CASSLTGGGADEQFF. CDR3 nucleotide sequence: TGTGCCAGCAGTCTGACTGGCGGGGGGGCAGATGAGCAGTTCTTC.

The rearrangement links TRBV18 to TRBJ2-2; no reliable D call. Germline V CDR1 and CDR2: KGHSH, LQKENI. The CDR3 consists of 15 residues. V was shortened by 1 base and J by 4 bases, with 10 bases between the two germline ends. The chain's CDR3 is CASSPQYTFTGELFF. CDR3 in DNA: TGTGCCAGCTCACCACAGTACACCTTCACCGGGGAGCTGTTTTTT.

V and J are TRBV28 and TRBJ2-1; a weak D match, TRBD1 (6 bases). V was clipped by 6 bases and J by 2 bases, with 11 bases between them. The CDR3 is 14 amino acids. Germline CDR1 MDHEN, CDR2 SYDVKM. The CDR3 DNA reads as TGTGCCAGCAGCCCAGGACAGACCTACAATGAGCAGTTCTTC. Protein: CASSPGQTYNEQFF.

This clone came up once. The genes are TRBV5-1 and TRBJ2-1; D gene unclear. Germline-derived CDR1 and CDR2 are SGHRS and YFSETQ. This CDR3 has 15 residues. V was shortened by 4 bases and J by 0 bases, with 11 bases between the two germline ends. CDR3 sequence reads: CASSPRRTSYNEQFF. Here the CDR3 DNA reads TGCGCCAGCAGCCCCCGGCGGACCTCCTACAATGAGCAGTTCTTC.

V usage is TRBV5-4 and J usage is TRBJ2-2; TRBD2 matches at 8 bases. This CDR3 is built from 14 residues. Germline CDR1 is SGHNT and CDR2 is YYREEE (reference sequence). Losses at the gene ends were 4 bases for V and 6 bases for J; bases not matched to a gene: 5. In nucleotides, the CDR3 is TGTGCCAGCAGCCGTCCGGGAGGGGCCGGGGAGCTGTTTTTT. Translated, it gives CASSRPGGAGELFF.

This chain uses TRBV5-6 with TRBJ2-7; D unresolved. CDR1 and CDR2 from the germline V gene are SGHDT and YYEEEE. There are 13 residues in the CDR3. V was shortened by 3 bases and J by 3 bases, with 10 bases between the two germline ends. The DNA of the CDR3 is TGTGCCAGCAGCTCTACGCCGGACTACGAGCAGTACTTC. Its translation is CASSSTPDYEQYF.

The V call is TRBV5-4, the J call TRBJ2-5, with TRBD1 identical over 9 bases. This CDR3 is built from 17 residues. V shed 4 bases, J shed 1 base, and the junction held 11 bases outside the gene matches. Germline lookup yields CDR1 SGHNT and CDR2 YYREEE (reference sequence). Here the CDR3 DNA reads TGTGCCAGCAGCCCCCTAGGGGGGGACAGGGCCCAAGAGACCCAGTACTTC. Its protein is CASSPLGGDRAQETQYF.

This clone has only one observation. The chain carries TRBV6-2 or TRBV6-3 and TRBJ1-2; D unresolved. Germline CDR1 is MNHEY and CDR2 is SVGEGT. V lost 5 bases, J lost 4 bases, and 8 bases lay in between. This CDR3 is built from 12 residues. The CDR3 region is CASSGEFYGYTF. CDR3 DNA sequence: TGTGCCAGCAGTGGGGAATTCTATGGCTACACCTTC.